A selection of T cell receptor beta chains follows, all from one sample in a study of blood T cell repertoires in COVID-19. Profiling relied on immunoSEQ multiplex PCR, and the TCRdb table lists in-frame clones only, not all of them. The sample has around 170,000 clones, under 85% seen once. Sequencing was performed on peripheral blood. The receptors stem from a woman in her thirties or forties with acute or convalescent COVID-19. Each CDR3 is given with its conserved first and last residue. Each record gives: J gene, clone size, V gene, D gene, CDR3 protein, CDR3 DNA. The D gene is left open where the match is weak. Size is omitted from some rows. Given values are once, few, many or a class for expanded clones.

TRBJ2-3 | few | TRBV7-9 | - | CASSDSSTDTQYF | TGTGCCAGCAGCGACTCTAGCACAGATACGCAGTATTTT
TRBJ1-5 | - | TRBV28 | - | CASSLWAGPQPQHF | TGTGCCAGCAGTTTATGGGCAGGGCCTCAGCCCCAGCATTTT
TRBJ2-1 | few | TRBV6-6 | TRBD2 | CATQRGAGNEQFF | TGTGCCACCCAGCGGGGGGCGGGCAATGAGCAGTTCTTC
TRBJ1-3 | - | TRBV28 | - | CASSFHSQGSTIYF | TGTGCCAGCAGTTTCCACAGTCAGGGAAGCACCATATATTTT
TRBJ2-1 | - | TRBV5-5 | TRBD2 | CASSLTSGSFYTHNEQFF | TGTGCCAGCAGCTTGACTAGCGGGAGTTTCTATACGCACAATGAGCAGTTCTTC
TRBJ2-2 | once | TRBV9 | - | CASSGAAGELFF | TGTGCCAGCAGCGGGGCCGCCGGGGAGCTGTTTTTT
TRBJ2-1 | - | TRBV6-5 | - | CASSYSNRQFF | TGTGCCAGCAGTTACTCGAACAGGCAGTTCTTC
TRBJ1-3 | - | TRBV7-2 | - | CASSLGGGSGNTIYF | TGTGCCAGCAGCTTAGGCGGAGGGAGCGGAAACACCATATATTTT
TRBJ2-7 | - | TRBV5-1 | TRBD2 | CASSFRLAGAGEQYF | TGCGCCAGCAGCTTTCGACTAGCGGGAGCGGGGGAGCAGTACTTC
TRBJ2-5 | - | TRBV28 | TRBD2 | CASSFSTSGQETQYF | TGTGCCAGCAGTTTTTCTACTAGCGGCCAAGAGACCCAGTACTTC
TRBJ1-4 | - | TRBV7-2 | - | CASSLRFLEELFF | TGTGCCAGCAGCTTACGGTTTTTGGAGGAACTGTTTTTT
TRBJ2-7 | - | TRBV9 | - | CASSVTDSYEQYF | TGTGCCAGCAGCGTAACAGACAGCTACGAGCAGTACTTC
TRBJ2-3 | - | TRBV30 | TRBD2 | CAWSVHTGLAAATDTQYF | TGTGCCTGGAGTGTACATACAGGACTAGCGGCCGCCACAGATACGCAGTATTTT
TRBJ2-1 | few | TRBV27 | TRBD2 | CASSGTSGSNEQFF | TGTGCCAGCAGCGGGACTAGCGGGTCCAATGAGCAGTTCTTC
TRBJ2-1 | - | TRBV5-4 | TRBD2 | CASSLTSEYNEQFF | TGTGCCAGCAGCTTGACTAGCGAGTACAATGAGCAGTTCTTC
TRBJ1-2 | - | TRBV7-8 | TRBD1 | CASSPWDRNTPGGYTF | TGTGCCAGCAGCCCGTGGGACAGGAACACCCCAGGTGGCTACACCTTC
TRBJ1-5 | - | TRBV7-9 | TRBD1 | CASSLVPGTGSAQHF | TGTGCCAGCAGCTTAGTTCCCGGGACAGGGTCGGCCCAGCATTTT
TRBJ1-1 | - | TRBV7-8 | - | CASSSMDTNTEAFF | TGTGCCAGCAGCTCCATGGACACGAACACTGAAGCTTTCTTT
TRBJ2-5 | - | TRBV7-7 | TRBD2 | CASSFSGGQETQYF | TGTGCCAGCAGCTTTAGCGGGGGTCAAGAGACCCAGTACTTC
TRBJ1-5 | - | TRBV19 | - | CASSTGWDQPQHF | TGTGCCAGTAGCACAGGGTGGGATCAGCCCCAGCATTTT
TRBJ2-5 | few | TRBV20-1 | TRBD2 | CSASSSGRRETQYF | TGCAGTGCTAGTTCCAGCGGGAGGAGGGAGACCCAGTACTTC
TRBJ2-7 | - | TRBV29-1 | TRBD1 | CSVRTGPSYEQYF | TGCAGCGTGCGGACAGGTCCTTCCTACGAGCAGTACTTC
TRBJ2-3 | - | TRBV6-4 | - | CASSQSQGRDTQYF | TGTGCCAGCAGTCAGTCCCAGGGGAGAGATACGCAGTATTTT
TRBJ1-2 | - | TRBV30 | TRBD1 | CAWVTRGLVYGYTF | TGTGCCTGGGTCACCAGGGGGTTGGTCTATGGCTACACCTTC
TRBJ1-6 | - | TRBV27 | TRBD1 | CASSQSQGGSPLHF | TGTGCCAGCAGTCAATCACAGGGGGGGTCACCCCTCCACTTT
TRBJ2-3 | - | TRBV24-1 | TRBD1 | CATSDPATGGDQDTQYF | TGTGCCACCAGTGATCCCGCGACAGGGGGAGATCAAGATACGCAGTATTTT
TRBJ2-5 | - | TRBV6-5 | - | CASRQQGPETQYF | TGTGCCAGCAGACAACAGGGCCCGGAGACCCAGTACTTC
TRBJ1-3 | - | TRBV5-1 | - | CASSLSGPASNTIYF | TGCGCCAGCAGCTTGAGCGGGCCAGCGAGTAACACCATATATTTT
TRBJ2-7 | - | TRBV6-5 | TRBD2 | CASRRSLAGAYEQYF | TGTGCCAGCAGACGATCCCTAGCGGGGGCATACGAGCAGTACTTC
TRBJ2-1 | - | TRBV6-2/TRBV6-3 | TRBD1 | CASSYRLKSGDRVYNEQFF | TGTGCCAGCAGTTACCGTCTCAAGTCGGGGGACAGGGTTTACAATGAGCAGTTCTTC
TRBJ1-6 | - | TRBV5-1 | TRBD1 | CASSPGQGGSSNSPLHF | TGCGCCAGCAGCCCCGGACAGGGGGGCTCATCTAATTCACCCCTCCACTTT
TRBJ1-2 | - | TRBV29-1 | - | CSVDRLDYGYTF | TGCAGCGTTGACCGACTGGACTATGGCTACACCTTC
TRBJ2-4 | once | TRBV5-1 | TRBD2 | CASSNTSGGLAKNIQYF | TGCGCCAGCAGCAACACTAGCGGGGGTCTAGCCAAAAACATTCAGTACTTC
TRBJ2-6 | - | TRBV5-4 | TRBD1 | CASSLAQGAGSGANVLTF | TGTGCCAGCAGCTTGGCACAGGGGGCAGGGTCTGGGGCCAACGTCCTGACTTTC
TRBJ1-1 | - | TRBV2 | - | CASRIGGAFF | TGTGCCAGCAGAATAGGCGGGGCTTTCTTT
TRBJ2-4 | - | TRBV29-1 | - | CSVEGSQRGIQYF | TGCAGCGTTGAAGGGTCACAAAGGGGCATTCAGTACTTC
TRBJ2-1 | - | TRBV6-5 | TRBD2 | CAIEPRLAGYNEQFF | TGTGCCATCGAACCACGACTAGCGGGGTACAATGAGCAGTTCTTC
TRBJ2-1 | - | TRBV24-1 | TRBD2 | CATAGGNKTSSYNEQFF | TGTGCCACAGCGGGAGGCAACAAAACGAGCTCCTACAATGAGCAGTTCTTC
TRBJ1-4 | - | TRBV28 | TRBD1 | CASSPDRRLEKLFF | TGTGCCAGCAGTCCGGACAGGAGGTTGGAAAAACTGTTTTTT
TRBJ2-2 | once | TRBV19 | - | CASSIMGHPNTGELFF | TGTGCCAGTAGTATAATGGGACACCCGAACACCGGGGAGCTGTTTTTT
TRBJ1-2 | - | TRBV28 | - | CASSPLEGRGYGYTF | TGTGCCAGCAGTCCCTTGGAGGGGAGAGGCTATGGCTACACCTTC
TRBJ1-1 | - | TRBV2 | - | CASSVGVSTEAFF | TGTGCCAGCAGTGTAGGGGTGAGCACTGAAGCCTTCTTT
TRBJ2-7 | - | TRBV7-8 | - | CASSLGEHLEQYF | TGTGCCAGCAGCTTAGGAGAGCATCTCGAGCAGTACTTC
TRBJ2-3 | once | TRBV11-2 | - | CASSSSPTDTQYF | TGTGCCAGCAGCTCCAGTCCTACAGATACGCAGTATTTT
TRBJ1-2 | - | TRBV5-1 | - | CASSLGQGGYTF | TGCGCCAGCAGCTTGGGCCAGGGTGGCTACACCTTC
TRBJ1-1 | - | TRBV15 | - | CATSRPLGGSEAFF | TGTGCCACCAGCAGACCATTAGGGGGTTCTGAAGCTTTCTTT